Listed below are T cell receptor beta chains from one sample, sequenced in a study of shared clonotypes between healthy human individuals. Using immunoSEQ multiplex PCR, the repertoire was profiled, and TCRdb retains in-frame clones only, with some absent. The repertoire holds 2 million to 2.5 million clones, with approximately 94% as singletons. The specimen sequenced was naive CD4+ T cells from PBMCs. These TCRs come from a man between 18 and 35 years old in good health. Some clones in this sample may be carry-over from other donors' samples. Both conserved end residues are part of each CDR3. The D gene is left open where the match is weak. Some rows have no size entry. The others give once, few or many, or a class for an expanded clone.

CDR3: CASSEQNTGELFF; DNA: TGCGCCAGCAGTGAGCAGAACACCGGGGAGCTGTTTTTT; D: .; V: TRBV10-1; J: TRBJ2-2; size: .
CDR3: CASCQGTSGNNEQFF; DNA: TGTGCCAGTTGTCAGGGGACTAGCGGTAACAATGAGCAGTTCTTC; D: TRBD2; V: TRBV19; J: TRBJ2-1; size: .
CDR3: CASSLGKNTGELFF; DNA: TGTGCCAGCAGCTTGGGGAAGAACACCGGGGAGCTGTTTTTT; D: .; V: TRBV5-6; J: TRBJ2-2; size: .
CDR3: CASRTGGSPDTQYF; DNA: TGTGCCAGCAGGACTGGGGGGAGTCCAGATACGCAGTATTTT; D: .; V: TRBV6-6; J: TRBJ2-3; size: .
CDR3: CSVAPGGVSGANVLTF; DNA: TGCAGCGTTGCCCCCGGGGGTGTCTCTGGGGCCAACGTCCTGACTTTC; D: .; V: TRBV29-1; J: TRBJ2-6; size: .
CDR3: CASSRRTGTTEAFF; DNA: TGTGCCAGCAGCCGACGGACAGGGACGACTGAAGCTTTCTTT; D: TRBD1; V: TRBV4-2; J: TRBJ1-1; size: few
CDR3: CASTSGFYGYTF; DNA: TGTGCCAGCACATCAGGATTCTATGGCTACACCTTC; D: .; V: TRBV9; J: TRBJ1-2; size: .
CDR3: CASSQGHGTRQLNEQFF; DNA: TGCGCCAGCAGCCAGGGCCACGGGACTCGCCAACTCAATGAGCAGTTCTTC; D: .; V: TRBV4-1; J: TRBJ2-1; size: .
CDR3: CATRDGAEGGNTIYF; DNA: TGTGCCACCCGAGACGGAGCCGAGGGTGGAAACACCATATATTTT; D: .; V: TRBV5-4; J: TRBJ1-3; size: .
CDR3: CASSLLGGSTFSYNEQFF; DNA: TGTGCCAGCAGCCTGCTAGGTGGTAGCACATTCTCCTACAATGAGCAGTTCTTC; D: .; V: TRBV7-3; J: TRBJ2-1; size: .
CDR3: CASSPTFKYEQYF; DNA: TGTGCCAGCAGCCCCACTTTTAAGTACGAGCAGTACTTC; D: .; V: TRBV28; J: TRBJ2-7; size: many
CDR3: CSVEFGKNIQYF; DNA: TGCAGCGTGGAGTTCGGCAAAAACATTCAGTACTTC; D: .; V: TRBV29-1; J: TRBJ2-4; size: .